These 7 T cell receptor beta chains were sequenced from one sample in a study of blood T cell repertoires in COVID-19. The repertoire was sequenced with immunoSEQ multiplex PCR; TCRdb's copy has only in-frame clones and lacks some. The sample holds about 310,000 clones, around nine tenths seen once. Sequencing was done on a sample of peripheral blood. These receptors all stem from a man aged 45-65 years with active or convalescent COVID-19.

The J gene is TRBJ2-7, the V gene TRBV11-3; the D gene is possibly TRBD2 (5 bases). The germline V gene has CDR1 SGHNT and CDR2 YENEEA. CDR3 length: 14 amino acids. V was clipped by 2 bases and J by 4 bases, with 12 bases between them. The CDR3 region has the DNA TGTGCCAGCAGCTTATTCGGGGTCGGGTACGAGCAGTACTTC. It specifies CASSLFGVGYEQYF.

The CDR3 reads CASSKAPHVAGPLPTDTQYF. CDR3 sequence (DNA): TGTGCCAGCAGCAAAGCCCCCCACGTGGCAGGCCCATTACCCACAGATACGCAGTATTTT. The gene calls are TRBV21-1 and TRBJ2-3; the table gives TRBD1 as D, unverified against the DNA. TRBV21-1 is listed as a pseudogene. This CDR3 spans 20 amino acids.

The V call is TRBV7-3, the J call TRBJ2-2; the match to TRBD1 covers 11 bases. V shed 5 bases and J 6 bases; nucleotides not matched to a gene: 14. This CDR3 has 18 amino acids. Germline loops: CDR1 SGHTA, CDR2 FQGTGA. The CDR3 here is CASSPFSAGQGGPGELFF. CDR3 coding DNA: TGTGCCAGCAGCCCATTTTCTGCGGGACAGGGGGGACCCGGGGAGCTGTTTTTT.

The rearrangement joins TRBV27 to TRBJ1-1; D call uncertain. CDR1 and CDR2 (germline): MNHEY, SMNVEV (reference sequence). The CDR3 has 12 residues. V gave up 2 bases and J gave up 8 bases, with 9 bases separating them. The CDR3 DNA is TGTGCCAGCAGTTTACTGTGGCAGGAAGCTTTCTTT. Its translation: CASSLLWQEAFF.

This chain's CDR3 is CASSLQGDRYGYTF. CDR3 nucleotides: TGTGCCAGCAGCCTCCAGGGGGATCGGTATGGCTACACCTTC. The chain has TRBV5-4 and TRBJ1-2, with TRBD1 identical over 7 bases. The V and J ends lost 4 bases and 5 bases, in that order; junction bases with no gene match: 8. The CDR3 is 14 residues long. Germline assignment: CDR1 SGHNT and CDR2 YYREEE (reference sequence). Full variable domain (remainder filled in from reference TRBV5-4 and TRBJ1-2): ETGVTQSPTHLIKTRGQQVTLRCSSQSGHNTVSWYQQALGQGPQFIFQYYREEENGRGNFPPRFSGLQFPNYSSELNVNALELDDSALYLCASSLQGDRYGYTFGSGTRLTVV.

The V and J genes are TRBV7-2 and TRBJ2-7; no definite D call. Germline V CDR1 and CDR2: SGHTA, FQGNSA. V was pared by 6 bases and J by 0 bases, with 15 bases between. There are 15 residues in the CDR3. CDR3 DNA: TGTGCCAGCAGGCCCATGAGCAGAGGCTCCTACGAGCAGTACTTC. Translation gives CASRPMSRGSYEQYF.

The chain has TRBV5-1 and TRBJ1-1; 7 bases match TRBD1. Trimming at V came to 0 bases and at J to 0 bases, leaving 8 bases not matched to a gene. CDR3 length equals 17 residues. Germline V lookup: CDR1 SGHRS, CDR2 YFSETQ. The CDR3 spells CASSLGTGASLNTEAFF. DNA for the CDR3: TGCGCCAGCAGCTTGGGTACAGGGGCCTCTCTGAACACTGAAGCTTTCTTT.